This TCR beta chain was recorded in a study of shared clonotypes between healthy human individuals. The protocol was immunoSEQ multiplex PCR, while the TCRdb copy is restricted to in-frame clones and leaves out a portion. The table includes hundreds of thousands of clones, about 82% detected once. Worth noting for this clone: A much bigger clone sits one base away, suggesting this may be a read error.

This receptor was obtained from a woman aged 35 to 49 in good health. Some clones in this sample may be carry-over from other donors' samples. Sequenced input: PBMCs.

The CDR3 here is CASSQGGAQDTQYF. The DNA of the CDR3 is TGTGCCAGCAGCCAAGGGGGAGCACAGGATACGCAGTATTTT. The chain combines TRBV7-2 with TRBJ2-3; maybe TRBD1 (6 bases). The CDR3 sequence is 14 residues long. The germline CDR1 and CDR2 sequences are SGHTA and FQGNSA. The V end was cut by 5 bases, the J end by 6 bases, with 15 bases between.